This T cell receptor (beta chain) was identified during a study of blood T cell repertoires in COVID-19. At the level of the study: Sites in the United States, Italy and Spain provided acute and convalescent COVID-19 samples. PBMCs, B-cell-depleted T cells, or T cells provided the cDNA or gDNA that made up the material.

Germline V gene lookup returns CDR1 SGHAT and CDR2 FQNNGV. The CDR3 contains 15 residues. J lost 7 bases, V lost 1 base, and 8 bases had no gene match. Original methodology: Using reference gene primer amplification, nucleated cell counts were estimated. Using immunoSEQ multiplex PCR, the repertoire was profiled, and TCRdb retains in-frame clones only, with some absent. The DNA was the basis for D and trimming; V, J and clone size are from that table. The profile covers about 270,000 clones, with approximately 85% appearing a single time and approximately 10% taken by the ten largest. What was sequenced was peripheral blood. The rearrangement uses TRBV11-2 and TRBJ2-5; TRBD2 aligns across 8 bases. The receptor's source is a woman aged 70-85 years with acute or convalescent COVID-19. The CDR3 nucleotides read TGTGCCAGCAGCTTAGGTGGGACTAGTTTTGGGACCCAGTACTTC. This sequence encodes CASSLGGTSFGTQYF.